This is a list of T cell receptor beta chains from one sample in a study of neoadjuvant anti-PD-1 for oral cavity cancer. Clones were read by immunoSEQ multiplex PCR, and TCRdb kept only the in-frame ones, dropping some. Of 17,000 or so clones listed, 55% to 75% are singletons. Here the sequenced sample was PBMCs, taken before nivolumab (anti-PD-1) treatment. The receptor set was obtained from a person between 40 and 80 years old with oral cavity squamous cell carcinoma. CDR3s include the opening cysteine and the closing phenylalanine or tryptophan. D genes are given only for firm matches. Where a row states a size, it is once, few, many or the class of an expanded clone; other rows omit it.

>.|TRBV29-1|.|TRBJ1-2
TGCAGCGTTGAGCCCGGCTCTAACTATGGCTACACCTTC
CSVEPGSNYGYTF
>.|TRBV6-5|.|TRBJ2-4
TGTGCCAGCAGTTACGGGCAGGGCTTCAAAAACATTCAGTACTTC
CASSYGQGFKNIQYF
>.|TRBV11-2|TRBD2|TRBJ2-7
TGTGCCAGCAGCAAGACTAGCCGCGAGCAGTACTTC
CASSKTSREQYF
>.|TRBV6-5|TRBD1|TRBJ1-2
TGTGCCAGCAGTTTTGGGGGACAGGGGGGCTACACCTTC
CASSFGGQGGYTF
>.|TRBV6-1|.|TRBJ2-1
TGTGCCAGCAACTTAGACAGCTCCTACAATGAGCAGTTCTTC
CASNLDSSYNEQFF
>once|TRBV10-3|.|TRBJ2-7
TGTGCCATCAAGTACTCGGAATCGGGCTACGAGCAGTACTTC
CAIKYSESGYEQYF
>.|TRBV30|.|TRBJ1-5
TGTGCCTGGGGCAGTGGCAATCAGCCCCAGCATTTT
CAWGSGNQPQHF
>.|TRBV5-4|TRBD1|TRBJ2-1
TGTGCCAGCAGCGAGGCTGGGGGACAGGGGGTCTATGAGCAGTTCTTC
CASSEAGGQGVYEQFF
>.|TRBV7-3|.|TRBJ2-5
TGTGCCAGCAGCTTAGGGGCCAGGGGACCTCAAGAGACCCAGTACTTC
CASSLGARGPQETQYF
>.|TRBV7-8|.|TRBJ2-1
TGTGCCAGCAGCTTGACAGCGGTCCTTTACAATGAGCAGTTCTTC
CASSLTAVLYNEQFF